The T cell receptor beta chain described here comes from a study of blood T cell repertoires in COVID-19. Sequencing was performed with immunoSEQ multiplex PCR; in TCRdb, only in-frame clones are kept and a portion is missing. The sample consists of under 60,000 clones, roughly 85% of them appearing once. Deletions cut 5 bases from V and 3 bases from J, with 12 bases between. The CDR3 is 14 residues long. CDR1 and CDR2 (germline): MNHEY, SVGAGI. The chain combines TRBV6-5 with TRBJ2-3, with D possibly matching TRBD1 (6 bases). The material sequenced was peripheral blood. The TCR comes from a human donor in a cohort sampled during active COVID-19. CDR3 DNA: TGTGCCAGCAGTCGGACAGCCCCTACAGATACGCAGTATTTT. Translated, it gives CASSRTAPTDTQYF.